Below are 20 T cell receptor beta chains sequenced from a single sample in a study of glioma-infiltrating T cells after dendritic cell vaccination. The data were produced by immunoSEQ multiplex PCR, yet TCRdb's version contains in-frame clones alone and is incomplete. The sample has 95,000 or so clones, over 75% seen once. The sample here was blood, taken before dendritic cell vaccination. Receptors originate from a human donor with glioblastoma.

The chain is built from TRBV6-5 and TRBJ2-1; 7 bases line up with TRBD1. The germline V gene has CDR1 MNHEY and CDR2 SVGAGI. This CDR3 has 15 residues. V gave up 4 bases and J gave up 8 bases; unmatched junction bases: 11. The CDR3 protein is CASSSYDRVWHEQFF. DNA of the CDR3: TGTGCCAGCAGTTCCTACGACAGGGTATGGCATGAGCAGTTCTTC.

This chain uses TRBV7-2 with TRBJ2-1; D remains ambiguous. Germline V CDR1 and CDR2: SGHTA, FQGNSA. There are 15 residues in the CDR3. Trimming stripped 1 base from V and 2 bases from J, with 9 bases between. Here the CDR3 reads CASSLGRIPYNEQFF. The CDR3 region has the DNA TGTGCCAGCAGCTTAGGGCGGATTCCCTACAATGAGCAGTTCTTC.

This chain links TRBV4-1 with TRBJ2-1; 7 bases agree with TRBD1. Germline V lookup: CDR1 MGHRA, CDR2 YSYEKL. Trimming at V came to 1 base and at J to 5 bases, leaving 11 bases not matched to a gene. CDR3 size: 17 residues. CDR3 nucleotides: TGCGCCAGCAGCCAAGCTTCATCGGGACAGTACAACAATGAGCAGTTCTTC. This sequence encodes CASSQASSGQYNNEQFF.

The V and J genes are TRBV7-3 and TRBJ2-7, with 13 bases fitting TRBD2. The length of the CDR3 is 18 residues. The J segment lost 3 bases and the V segment lost 11 bases, leaving 19 bases of the junction unmatched. Germline V CDR1 and CDR2: SGHTA, FQGTGA. In nucleotides, the CDR3 is TGTGCCGGCCCGAGACAGGGACTAGCGGGAACAAGCGGCTACGAGCAGTACTTC. Amino acid sequence: CAGPRQGLAGTSGYEQYF. The variable domain in full, with the rest retrieved from reference TRBV7-3 and TRBJ2-7, is GAGVSQTPSNKVTEKGKYVELRCDPISGHTALYWYRQSLGQGPEFLIYFQGTGAADDSGLPNDRFFAVRPEGSVSTLKIQRTERGDSAVYLCAGPRQGLAGTSGYEQYFGPGTRLTVT.

V gene TRBV2 combines with J gene TRBJ2-4, with TRBD2 matching over 7 bases. The CDR3 has 13 amino acids. V lost 4 bases and J lost 6; bases outside the gene matches: 3. CDR1 SNHLY and CDR2 FYNNEI come from the germline V gene. The CDR3 spells CASSGLAGNIQYF. The DNA for the CDR3 is TGTGCCAGCAGTGGACTAGCAGGAAACATTCAGTACTTC.

The chain is built from TRBV5-1 and TRBJ2-3; TRBD1 might be the D (6 bases). The CDR3 has 15 residues. Germline lookup yields CDR1 SGHRS and CDR2 YFSETQ. Between the trimmed V and J ends, which lost 2 bases and 2 bases, there was a span of 12 bases. In DNA, the CDR3 is TGCGCCAGCAGCTTTGGGGGCCCGACCACAGATACGCAGTATTTT. It is translated as CASSFGGPTTDTQYF.

The chain has TRBV6-6 and TRBJ2-7, with TRBD2 identical over 11 bases. The V and J ends lost 4 bases and 6 bases, in that order; junction bases with no gene match: 11. CDR3 length equals 16 residues. Germline V gene data show CDR1 as MNHNY and CDR2 as SVGAGI (reference sequence). CDR3 nucleotide sequence: TGTGCCAGCAGTTCGCCCTCGACTAGCGGGGTCGGCGAGCAGTACTTC. It codes for CASSSPSTSGVGEQYF.

The chain recombines TRBV6-1 with TRBJ2-5; 11 bases are shared with TRBD1. The CDR3 totals 14 residues. J lost 6 bases, V lost 5 bases, and 5 bases had no gene match. Germline-derived CDR1 and CDR2 are MNHNS and SASEGT. For the CDR3, the DNA is TGTGCCAGCAGTAGGACAGGGGGCGTACAGACCCAGTACTTC. It is translated as CASSRTGGVQTQYF.

This clone was picked up one time. One end of the junction is discordant with germline, which a read error may explain. The chain carries TRBV2 and TRBJ2-7; 8 bases align to TRBD2. This CDR3 is 12 amino acids long. Germline V gene data show CDR1 as SNHLY and CDR2 as FYNNEI. The CDR3 loop reads CASSIAGPGGHF. The CDR3, as DNA: TGTGCCAGCAGTATAGCGGGGCCCGGCGGTCACTTC.

Many counts were recorded for this clone. The V and J genes are TRBV6-5 and TRBJ1-2; 7 bases are shared with TRBD1. This CDR3 comprises 13 residues. V shed 0 bases, J shed 8 bases, and the junction held 3 bases outside the gene matches. The V gene's germline CDR1 is MNHEY and CDR2 SVGAGI. CDR3 bases: TGTGCCAGCAGTTACTCTACAGGGGTGGGCTACACCTTC. This sequence encodes CASSYSTGVGYTF.

The chain carries TRBV6-1 and TRBJ2-1, with a tentative D call TRBD1 (6 bases). Trimming pared 1 base from V and 3 bases from J, leaving 13 bases between. CDR1 is MNHNS, CDR2 SASEGT, per germline. This CDR3 has 16 amino acids. The CDR3 spells CASSEVRGHLYNEQFF. For the CDR3, the DNA is TGTGCCAGCAGTGAAGTTAGGGGACATCTCTACAATGAGCAGTTCTTC.

The J gene is TRBJ1-2, the V gene TRBV5-4; TRBD1 matches 7 bases. Germline V lookup: CDR1 SGHNT, CDR2 YYREEE (reference sequence). The V segment lost 4 bases and the J segment 10 bases; nucleotides outside the gene matches: 7. This CDR3 has 12 residues. CDR3 amino acids: CASSLDTGDYTF. The CDR3 DNA reads as TGTGCCAGCAGCCTAGATACAGGGGACTACACCTTC.

The chain recombines TRBV5-6 with TRBJ1-6; D is undetermined. V was trimmed by 5 bases and J by 9 bases, leaving 18 bases between them. CDR1 SGHDT and CDR2 YYEEEE come from the germline V gene. There are 15 residues in the CDR3. The chain's CDR3 is CASSPADDLRSPLHF. CDR3 nucleotides: TGTGCCAGCAGTCCGGCGGATGACCTCCGTTCACCCCTCCACTTT.

The chain is built from TRBV6-1 and TRBJ2-3; 8 nucleotides align to TRBD1. In germline, CDR1 is MNHNS, CDR2 SASEGT. The trim removed 8 bases at V and 5 bases at J, leaving 12 bases unmatched. The CDR3 covers 15 residues. Here the CDR3 reads CASSGTGATIDTQYF. DNA of the CDR3: TGTGCCAGCTCCGGGACAGGTGCCACGATAGATACGCAGTATTTT.

This clone occurred a few times. This chain uses TRBV7-9 with TRBJ1-1, with 8 bases that match TRBD1. Trimming at V came to 5 bases and at J to 1 base, leaving 6 bases not matched to a gene. In germline, CDR1 is SEHNR, CDR2 FQNEAQ (reference sequence). The CDR3 extends over 15 amino acids. For the CDR3, the DNA is TGTGCCAGCAGCCGAACAGGGGGTAGGAACACTGAAGCTTTCTTT. It specifies CASSRTGGRNTEAFF.

This clone was seen once. The rearrangement uses TRBV10-3 and TRBJ2-7; D gene ambiguous. The length of the CDR3 is 13 residues. Trimming removed 0 bases at V and 3 bases at J, with 6 bases between. Germline V gene sequence: CDR1 ENHRY, CDR2 SYGVKD. DNA for the CDR3: TGTGCCATCAGTGAGTCGCTAAACTACGAGCAGTACTTC. Its translation is CAISESLNYEQYF.

This sequence joins TRBV18 and TRBJ1-1; 8 bases align to TRBD1. Germline V gene lookup returns CDR1 KGHSH and CDR2 LQKENI. CDR3 length: 13 amino acids. V dropped 3 bases and J dropped 5; count of bases not matched to a gene: 2. The CDR3 DNA sequence: TGTGCCAGCTCACCGGACAGGGAAACTGAAGCTTTCTTT. Its protein is CASSPDRETEAFF.

The chain employs TRBV29-1 and TRBJ2-7; 8 bases align to TRBD1. Germline V gene lookup returns CDR1 SQVTM and CDR2 ANQGSEA. CDR3 length: 12 amino acids. J lost 6 bases, V lost 3 bases, and 4 bases had no gene match. In DNA, the CDR3 is TGCAGCGTTGAGGCAACAGGGGGCGAGCAGTACTTC. Its protein product is CSVEATGGEQYF.

This chain connects TRBV6-1 to TRBJ1-1; D is uncertain. V lost 1 base and J 0 bases, leaving 9 bases between the germline ends. This CDR3 region has 15 residues. Germline values: CDR1 MNHNS, CDR2 SASEGT. CDR3 coding DNA: TGTGCCAGCAGTGAAGTTGGAGCCCTGAACACTGAAGCTTTCTTT. Translating it yields CASSEVGALNTEAFF.

This chain uses TRBV11-3 with TRBJ2-1; 10 bases align to TRBD1. CDR3 length: 17 residues. From germline, CDR1 is SGHNT and CDR2 YENEEA. J gave up 7 bases and V 2 bases, and 11 bases lay outside the gene matches. The CDR3 sequence is CASSLRSRDRGTNEQFF. As DNA, the CDR3 is TGTGCCAGCAGCTTACGATCCCGGGACAGGGGTACTAATGAGCAGTTCTTC.